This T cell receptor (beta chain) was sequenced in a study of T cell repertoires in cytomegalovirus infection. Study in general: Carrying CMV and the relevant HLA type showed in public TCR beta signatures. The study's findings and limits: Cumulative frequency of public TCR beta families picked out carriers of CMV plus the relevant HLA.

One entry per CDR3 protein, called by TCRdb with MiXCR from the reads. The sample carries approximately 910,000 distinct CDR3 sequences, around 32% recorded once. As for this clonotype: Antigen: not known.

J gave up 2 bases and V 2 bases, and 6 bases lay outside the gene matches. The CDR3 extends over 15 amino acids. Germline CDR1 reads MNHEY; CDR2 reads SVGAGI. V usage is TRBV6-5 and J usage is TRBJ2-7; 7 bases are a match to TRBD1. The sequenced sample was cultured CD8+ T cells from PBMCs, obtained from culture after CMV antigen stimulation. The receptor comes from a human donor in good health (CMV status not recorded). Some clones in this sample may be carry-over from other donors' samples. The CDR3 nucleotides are TGTGCCAGCAGTTACCGACAGGGATCAACCTACGAGCAGTACTTC. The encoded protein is CASSYRQGSTYEQYF.